The present TCR beta chain was sequenced within a study of cytomegalovirus exposure and HLA in healthy donors. On this clone itself: Its antigen remains unknown.

PCR used 60 Vbeta primers and 13 Jbeta primers. Sequenced by immunoSEQ multiplex PCR; TCRdb stores in-frame clones only, minus some. This table has about 150,000 clones, 70% to 80% appearing once. The V end was cut by 3 bases, the J end by 4 bases, with 22 bases between. Germline values: CDR1 SGHTS, CDR2 YDEGEE. This CDR3 comprises 17 residues. Findings of the study overall: TCR beta sequences reportedly predicted the HLA-A and HLA-B alleles of most subjects accurately. It was in a later analysis that TCR association rates were seen to vary by HLA locus, highest for DRB1 and lowest for HLA-C.

This chain uses TRBV5-8 with TRBJ1-2, with a possible D match to TRBD1 (5 bases). The sequencing sample was made of PBMCs. This clonotype was obtained from a human donor in good health. CDR3 in amino acids: CASSSLLTGAPSYGYTF. The CDR3 bases are TGTGCCAGCAGCTCCCTTCTAACAGGAGCCCCTAGCTATGGCTACACCTTC.